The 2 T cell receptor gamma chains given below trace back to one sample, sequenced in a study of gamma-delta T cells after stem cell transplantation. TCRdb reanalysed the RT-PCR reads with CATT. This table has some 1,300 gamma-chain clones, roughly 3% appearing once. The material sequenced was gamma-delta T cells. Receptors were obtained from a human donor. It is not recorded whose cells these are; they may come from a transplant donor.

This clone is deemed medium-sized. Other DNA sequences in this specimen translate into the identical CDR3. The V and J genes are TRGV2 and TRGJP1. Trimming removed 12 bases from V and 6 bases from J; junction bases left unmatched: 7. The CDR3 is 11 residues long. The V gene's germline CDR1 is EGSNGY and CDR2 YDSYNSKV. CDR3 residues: CAARSGWFKIF. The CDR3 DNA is TGTGCCGCCCGGTCTGGTTGGTTCAAGATATTT.

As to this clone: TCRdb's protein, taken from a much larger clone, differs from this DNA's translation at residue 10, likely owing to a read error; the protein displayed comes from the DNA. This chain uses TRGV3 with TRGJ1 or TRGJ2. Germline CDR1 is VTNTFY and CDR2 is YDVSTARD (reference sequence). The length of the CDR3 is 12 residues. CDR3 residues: CATWDRLEKRLF. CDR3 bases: TGTGCCACCTGGGACAGGCTGGAGAAGAGACTCTTT.